This entry lists 4 T cell receptor beta chains sequenced from one sample in a study of blood T cells in healthy people across ages (dated by TCRdb to about 2015). The library came from 5' RACE. The instrument was an Illumina HiSeq 2500. A second PCR of roughly 6 to 12 cycles was performed with a sample-barcoded 5' primer and a J-beta primer mix. Through fastp at Q25 and MiXCR, TCRdb rebuilt clones from the public reads, retaining in-frame beta chains. Every CDR3 protein is listed once, alongside the most common genes and DNA of its rows. The sample data list roughly 800,000 distinct CDR3 sequences, and roughly 25% of these were observed just once. The top ten constitute under 4.5% of the sample. These data also featured in a second study, about T cells of mothers and their children.

The specimen sequenced was blood. The source of these receptors is a boy younger than 18 in good health.

This clonotype has more than one count but fewer than ten. J is TRBJ1-3 and V is TRBV11-2; D is undetermined. Germline CDR1 is SGHAT and CDR2 is FQNNGV. V was trimmed by 4 bases and J by 0 bases, leaving 7 bases between them. There are 14 residues in the CDR3. DNA of the CDR3: TGTGCCAGCAGCTCGCGGTCCTCTGGAAACACCATATATTTT. Its translation: CASSSRSSGNTIYF.

The chain has TRBV20-1 and TRBJ2-1; a possible D gene is TRBD2 (5 bases). Germline-derived CDR1 and CDR2 are DFQATT and SNEGSKA (reference sequence). With 3 bases removed from V and 7 bases from J, the gap between germline ends came to 7 bases. This CDR3 comprises 11 residues. CDR3 protein: CSASRENEQFF. CDR3 coding DNA: TGCAGTGCTAGTAGGGAGAATGAGCAGTTCTTC.

The chain is built from TRBV7-2 and TRBJ1-6; 7 nucleotides align to TRBD1. The CDR3 loop spans 17 amino acids. V was clipped by 5 bases and J by 0 bases; unmatched bases: 7. Germline CDR1 SGHTA, CDR2 FQGNSA. This chain's CDR3 is CASSDRAFISYNSPLHF. DNA of the CDR3: TGTGCCAGCAGCGACAGGGCCTTCATCTCCTATAATTCACCCCTCCACTTT.

This clonotype was detected a few times. Germline and junction disagree at one end, which may indicate a read error. V is TRBV19 and J is TRBJ1-2, with D possibly TRBD1 on 5 matching bases. This CDR3 has 16 amino acids. Germline V gene data show CDR1 as LNHDA and CDR2 as SQIVND (reference sequence). CDR3 sequence: CAGSDVDKGTWYGYTF. CDR3 nucleotides: TGTGCCGGTAGTGACGTAGACAAGGGGACCTGGTATGGCTACACCTTC. Using reference TRBV19 and TRBJ1-2 for the parts outside the CDR3, the full variable domain is DGGITQSPKYLFRKEGQNVTLSCEQNLNHDAMYWYRQDPGQGLRLIYYSQIVNDFQKGDIAEGYSVSREKKESFPLTVTSAQKNPTAFYLCAGSDVDKGTWYGYTFGSGTRLTVV.